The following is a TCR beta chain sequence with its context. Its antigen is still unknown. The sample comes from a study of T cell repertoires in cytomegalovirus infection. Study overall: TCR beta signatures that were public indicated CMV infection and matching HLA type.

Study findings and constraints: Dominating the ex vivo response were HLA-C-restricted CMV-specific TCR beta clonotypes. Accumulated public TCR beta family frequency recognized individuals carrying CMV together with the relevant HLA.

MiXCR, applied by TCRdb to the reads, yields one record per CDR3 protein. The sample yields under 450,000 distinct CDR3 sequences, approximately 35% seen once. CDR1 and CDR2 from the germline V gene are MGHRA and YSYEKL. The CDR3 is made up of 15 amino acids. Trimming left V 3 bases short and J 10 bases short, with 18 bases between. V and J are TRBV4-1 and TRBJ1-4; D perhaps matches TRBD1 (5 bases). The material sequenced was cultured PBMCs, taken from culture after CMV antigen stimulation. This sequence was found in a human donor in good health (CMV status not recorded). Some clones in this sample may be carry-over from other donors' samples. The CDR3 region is CASSQPAGPVGKLFF. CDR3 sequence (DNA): TGCGCCAGCAGCCAGCCAGCGGGACCGGTGGGAAAACTGTTTTTT.